The T cell receptor beta chain under discussion was sequenced for a study of early T cells in non-severe SARS-CoV-2 infection. Broader study findings: Matching with VDJdb favored anti-spike CD8 responses (missing private and CD4 specificities).

Unique molecular identifiers (one per individual cDNA molecule) were attached. TCRdb used MiXCR to reprocess the 5' RACE reads, holding one entry per CDR3 protein. The repertoire has about 40,000 distinct CDR3 sequences, about 6% of them found once; the top ten carry about 7.8%. This clonotype has ten or more counts. The antigen is undetermined. Germline values: CDR1 MNHNS, CDR2 SASEGT. V lost 8 bases and J 4 bases, leaving 21 bases between the germline ends. The CDR3 sequence is 16 residues long. Sequences were derived from whole blood, sampled at baseline. The receptor's source is an adult who was a healthcare worker with PCR-confirmed SARS-CoV-2 infection or an uninfected control (not recorded which). This chain uses TRBV6-1 with TRBJ1-5; the D gene is possibly TRBD1 (5 bases). This chain's CDR3 is CASGPRDRLGNQPQHF. CDR3 bases: TGTGCCAGCGGGCCGCGGGACCGACTAGGTAATCAGCCCCAGCATTTT.